Listed below are T cell receptor beta chains from one sample, sequenced in a study of shared clonotypes between healthy human individuals. Sequenced by immunoSEQ multiplex PCR; TCRdb stores in-frame clones only, minus some. The table records over a million clones, under 99% of them present only once. The specimen sequenced was naive CD4+ T cells sorted from blood. These receptors were taken from a man aged 25-45 years in good health. Each CDR3 is given with its conserved first and last residue. D genes are given only for firm matches.

TRBD2,TRBJ2-4,TRBV4-2,CASSQGVEGLAGGLAKNIQYF
TRBD1,TRBJ2-2,TRBV4-3,CASSQHPTGQGRTGELFF
TRBD2,TRBJ2-3,TRBV15,CATSRRLAGGPRVDTQYF
TRBD2,TRBJ2-7,TRBV29-1,CSAGLADPSSYEQYF
TRBD2,TRBJ2-5,TRBV27,CASWTGGGPETQYF
NA,TRBJ1-2,TRBV28,CASSQTISPGTFRGGYTF
NA,TRBJ1-2,TRBV5-1,CASSGPEGYGYTF
NA,TRBJ2-3,TRBV10-1,CASQISPGEDTQYF
TRBD1,TRBJ2-7,TRBV9,CASSVNPNGTGDLYEQYF
TRBD2,TRBJ2-5,TRBV9,CASSVAGGGETQYF
NA,TRBJ2-2,TRBV18,CASSPPPGAEKRYTGELFF
NA,TRBJ2-5,TRBV7-9,CASSGGRLVGETQYF
NA,TRBJ2-7,TRBV10-3,CAIRKRSPSDEQYF
TRBD1,TRBJ1-5,TRBV10-2,CASSWTGRNQPQHF
NA,TRBJ1-5,TRBV10-3,CAISEKGGNQPQHF